The rows below give T cell receptor beta chains drawn from one sample of a study of T cells after yellow fever vaccination. TCRdb reanalysed the 5' RACE reads using MiXCR and keeps one entry per CDR3 protein. Of 450,000 to 650,000 distinct CDR3 sequences listed, 20% to 25% were seen once; the top ten hold about 16%. This sample comprised PBMCs, obtained more than 20 days after the first yellow fever vaccination. These receptors were taken from a young man who received the YFV17D yellow fever vaccine. Both conserved end residues are part of each CDR3. A D gene is named only where the DNA matches it firmly. Size values are once, few and many counts, or a class for expanded clones, and some rows have none.

.,TRBV7-7,TRBD2,TRBJ2-2,CASSLNSGGSTGELFF,TGTGCTAGCAGCTTAAATAGCGGGGGGAGCACCGGGGAGCTGTTTTTT
few,TRBV7-2,.,TRBJ1-2,CASSLVPDDYGYTF,TGTGCCAGCAGCTTAGTGCCTGACGACTATGGCTACACCTTC
few,TRBV7-8,.,TRBJ2-5,CASGGGGRETQYF,TGTGCCAGTGGAGGCGGGGGCCGGGAGACCCAGTACTTC
few,TRBV6-1,.,TRBJ2-2,CASSEAKGRTGELFF,TGTGCCAGCAGTGAAGCAAAGGGGCGCACCGGGGAGCTGTTTTTT
.,TRBV3-1,.,TRBJ1-3,CASSHLIGEGSSGNTIYF,TGTGCCAGCAGCCACCTAATCGGGGAGGGTTCTTCTGGAAACACCATATATTTT
few,TRBV18,.,TRBJ2-5,CASSPPQPLETQYF,TGTGCCAGCTCACCACCGCAGCCACTGGAGACCCAGTACTTC
.,TRBV19,.,TRBJ1-5,CASSMWSNQPQHF,TGTGCCAGTAGTATGTGGAGCAATCAGCCCCAGCATTTT
.,TRBV12-3/TRBV12-4,.,TRBJ2-2,CASSRRKGPGELFF,TGTGCCAGCAGTAGGCGTAAGGGGCCCGGGGAGCTGTTTTTT
.,TRBV5-1,.,TRBJ2-1,CASSLVVQSYNEQFF,TGCGCCAGCAGCTTGGTGGTCCAATCCTACAATGAGCAGTTCTTC
many,TRBV5-6,.,TRBJ1-6,CASSRRNSPLHF,TGTGCCAGCAGTCGACGAAATTCACCCCTCCACTTT
.,TRBV7-3,TRBD2,TRBJ2-1,CASSPGGGGPASYNEQFF,TGTGCCAGCAGCCCTGGGGGCGGGGGGCCAGCCTCCTACAATGAGCAGTTCTTC
few,TRBV7-9,.,TRBJ2-5,CASSKPEETQYF,TGTGCCAGCAGCAAGCCTGAAGAGACCCAGTACTTC
few,TRBV7-3,.,TRBJ2-1,CASSDNLYNEQFF,TGTGCCAGCAGCGACAACCTCTACAATGAGCAGTTCTTC
few,TRBV7-9,.,TRBJ2-1,CASSSQGGIEQFF,TGTGCCAGCAGTTCACAGGGGGGGATTGAGCAGTTCTTC
.,TRBV5-1,.,TRBJ2-7,CASGERGSHYEQYF,TGCGCCAGCGGGGAACGGGGAAGCCACTACGAGCAGTACTTC
.,TRBV5-1,.,TRBJ2-3,CASSPDSYTDTQYF,TGCGCCAGCAGCCCGGACTCTTACACAGATACGCAGTATTTT
few,TRBV7-3,.,TRBJ1-2,CASSPPTGANYGYTF,TGTGCCAGCAGCCCACCGACGGGAGCTAACTATGGCTACACCTTC
once,TRBV10-1,.,TRBJ2-3,CASSEASPVDTQYF,TGCGCCAGCAGTGAGGCCTCACCGGTCGATACGCAGTATTTT
.,TRBV6-1,.,TRBJ1-4,CASSSGGAGNEKLFF,TGTGCCAGCAGCAGTGGGGGCGCGGGGAATGAAAAACTGTTTTTT
.,TRBV20-1,.,TRBJ1-6,CSAGPDYNSPLHF,TGCAGTGCTGGCCCGGATTATAATTCACCCCTCCACTTT
few,TRBV20-1,TRBD2,TRBJ2-2,CSARTGGWELFF,TGCAGTGCTAGGACGGGGGGTTGGGAGCTGTTTTTT
many,TRBV7-2,.,TRBJ2-5,CASSLAREETQYF,TGCGCCAGCAGCTTGGCCAGGGAGGAGACCCAGTACTTC
few,TRBV29-1,TRBD1,TRBJ2-2,CSGGQEFTGELFF,TGCAGCGGGGGACAGGAGTTCACCGGGGAGCTGTTTTTT
many,TRBV14,.,TRBJ2-6,CASSRGSGANVLTF,TGTGCCAGCAGCCGCGGCTCTGGGGCCAACGTCCTGACTTTC
.,TRBV4-2,.,TRBJ2-2,CASTRTDNTGELFF,TGTGCCAGCACCCGGACAGACAACACCGGGGAGCTGTTTTTT
.,TRBV10-3,.,TRBJ2-2,CAVAATGNTGELFF,TGTGCCGTGGCCGCGACAGGCAACACCGGGGAGCTGTTTTTT
few,TRBV6-5,.,TRBJ1-5,CASSTPRLGRSRQPQHF,TGTGCCAGCAGTACCCCTCGTTTAGGAAGGAGCCGTCAGCCCCAGCATTTT
.,TRBV7-9,.,TRBJ2-3,CASRSTGDTQYF,TGTGCCAGCAGGTCGACCGGAGATACGCAGTATTTT
few,TRBV5-8,.,TRBJ2-7,CASSLLGRGYEQYF,TGTGCCAGCAGCTTGCTCGGCAGGGGTTACGAGCAGTACTTC
few,TRBV7-9,.,TRBJ1-5,CASSNGRVSLPQHF,TGTGCCAGCAGCAACGGAAGGGTGTCGTTGCCCCAGCATTTT
.,TRBV9,TRBD2,TRBJ2-7,CASSVGLAGVHSYEQYF,TGTGCCAGCAGCGTAGGGCTAGCGGGGGTCCACTCCTACGAGCAGTACTTC
few,TRBV7-9,.,TRBJ1-5,CASSLQGHEPQHF,TGTGCCAGCAGCTTGCAGGGACACGAGCCCCAGCATTTT
.,TRBV6-5,.,TRBJ1-1,CASSYTIWPVNTEAFF,TGTGCCAGCAGTTACACGATTTGGCCGGTTAACACTGAAGCTTTCTTT
.,TRBV14,.,TRBJ2-7,CASSPRQAVYEQYF,TGTGCCAGCAGCCCCCGACAGGCAGTCTACGAGCAGTACTTC
few,TRBV5-5,.,TRBJ1-1,CASSLIPGLGTEAFF,TGTGCCAGCAGCTTAATACCGGGGCTGGGAACTGAAGCTTTCTTT
.,TRBV12-3/TRBV12-4,TRBD1,TRBJ1-3,CASSFPFTGAGNTIYF,TGTGCCAGCAGTTTCCCCTTCACAGGGGCCGGAAACACCATATATTTT
few,TRBV12-3/TRBV12-4,.,TRBJ1-6,CASSLVPPDSPLHF,TGTGCCAGCAGTTTAGTTCCCCCGGATTCACCCCTCCACTTT